These 11 T cell receptor beta chains were all obtained from the same sample, sequenced in a study of blood T cell repertoires in COVID-19. Using immunoSEQ multiplex PCR, the repertoire was profiled, and TCRdb retains in-frame clones only, with some absent. The table shows a few hundred thousand clones, with about 91% occurring only once. Specimen: peripheral blood. Receptors were obtained from a man at least 80 years old with acute or convalescent COVID-19.

This chain uses TRBV5-1 with TRBJ2-3; D is possibly TRBD2 (5 bases). The CDR3 contains 13 residues. The germline V and J ends were trimmed by 6 bases and 2 bases, with 10 bases remaining between them. Germline loops: CDR1 SGHRS, CDR2 YFSETQ. The CDR3 DNA reads as TGCGCCAGCAACTCCGGGGTCACAGATACGCAGTATTTT. Residues: CASNSGVTDTQYF.

The chain links TRBV4-3 to TRBJ2-3; 9 bases line up with TRBD2. CDR3 length: 17 amino acids. The V gene's germline CDR1 is LGHNA and CDR2 YSLEER. The junction had 6 bases not matched to a gene; V was cut back by 2 bases and J by 0 bases. CDR3 protein: CASSQTGLAESTDTQYF. The CDR3 bases are TGCGCCAGCAGCCAAACGGGACTAGCCGAGAGCACAGATACGCAGTATTTT.

For this clone: The same CDR3 is also encoded by other DNA sequences in this sample. The V call is TRBV5-6, the J call TRBJ2-5; no reliable D call. The germline V gene encodes CDR1 SGHDT and CDR2 YYEEEE. Trimming pared 2 bases from V and 1 base from J, leaving 9 bases between. The CDR3 loop spans 14 amino acids. The CDR3 here is CASSFLTGQETQYF. The CDR3 nucleotides are TGTGCCAGCAGCTTCTTGACGGGCCAAGAGACCCAGTACTTC.

The V and J genes are TRBV7-2 and TRBJ1-1, with 9 bases matching TRBD1. CDR3 size: 16 residues. Germline V gene lookup returns CDR1 SGHTA and CDR2 FQGNSA. After removal of 1 base from V and 5 bases from J, the junction contained 8 bases not matched to a gene. The CDR3 here is CASSLGPGQGGTEAFF. CDR3 nucleotide sequence: TGTGCCAGCAGCTTAGGACCGGGACAGGGAGGAACTGAAGCTTTCTTT.

The V gene is TRBV6-2 or TRBV6-3, the J gene TRBJ1-6; D gene ambiguous. Germline V gene sequence: CDR1 MNHEY, CDR2 SVGEGT. Trimming left V 2 bases short and J 10 bases short, with 9 bases between. This CDR3 comprises 13 residues. In DNA, the CDR3 is TGTGCCAGCAGTTACGGCGGGGAGTCACCCCTCCACTTT. It specifies CASSYGGESPLHF.

This clone was observed a single time. The rearrangement links TRBV5-5 to TRBJ1-1, with a tentative D call TRBD1 (5 bases). The length of the CDR3 is 13 residues. The germline V and J ends were trimmed by 4 bases and 1 base, with 8 bases remaining between them. Germline V gives CDR1 SGHKS, CDR2 YYEKEE (reference sequence). CDR3 protein: CASSPGQNTEAFF. The CDR3 DNA reads TGTGCCAGCAGCCCCGGACAGAACACTGAAGCTTTCTTT.

This clone has only one observation. The gene calls are TRBV19 and TRBJ1-1; 7 nucleotides align to TRBD1. The CDR3 runs to 14 residues. Germline lookup yields CDR1 LNHDA and CDR2 SQIVND (reference sequence). J was trimmed by 1 base and V by 8 bases; bases with no gene match: 7. The CDR3 bases are TGTGCCAGTGGCCCGGACAGGCGGAACACTGAAGCTTTCTTT. The encoded protein is CASGPDRRNTEAFF.

This chain links TRBV9 with TRBJ1-1, with 7 nucleotides matching TRBD1. This CDR3 spans 15 amino acids. The germline CDR1 and CDR2 sequences are SGDLS and YYNGEE. J lost 1 base, V lost 4 bases, and 7 bases had no gene match. CDR3 protein: CASSPWTGRNTEAFF. The CDR3 DNA sequence: TGTGCCAGCAGCCCCTGGACAGGCCGGAACACTGAAGCTTTCTTT. Looking up the rest from reference TRBV9 and TRBJ1-1 gives the full variable domain: DSGVTQTPKHLITATGQRVTLRCSPRSGDLSVYWYQQSLDQGLQFLIQYYNGEERAKGNILERFSAQQFPDLHSELNLSSLELGDSALYFCASSPWTGRNTEAFFGQGTRLTVV.

This chain joins TRBV2 and TRBJ2-5; the match to TRBD2 covers 7 bases. The CDR3 has 16 amino acids. V was clipped by 10 bases and J by 2 bases; unmatched bases: 16. Germline V gives CDR1 SNHLY, CDR2 FYNNEI. Here the CDR3 reads CATLIEKRGKQETQYF. The DNA for the CDR3 is TGTGCCACCCTTATAGAGAAGCGGGGAAAACAAGAGACCCAGTACTTC.

The count of this clone is one. The gene calls are TRBV19 and TRBJ1-5, with 9 bases matching TRBD1. Germline values: CDR1 LNHDA, CDR2 SQIVND (reference sequence). The V gene end was trimmed by 5 bases and the J gene end by 4 bases; junction bases not matched to a gene: 9. This CDR3 has 16 amino acids. The CDR3 DNA reads TGTGCCAGTAGTGCGGGGACAGGGCTTCCTAATCAGCCCCAGCATTTT. It specifies CASSAGTGLPNQPQHF.

The chain is built from TRBV9 and TRBJ2-7, with 8 nucleotides matching TRBD1. V gave up 2 bases and J gave up 0 bases; unmatched junction bases: 4. This CDR3 is 15 amino acids long. CDR1 and CDR2 (germline): SGDLS, YYNGEE. The DNA of the CDR3 is TGTGCCAGCAGCGTGACAGGGGCTAACTCCTACGAGCAGTACTTC. Residues: CASSVTGANSYEQYF. The whole variable domain, remainder taken from reference TRBV9 and TRBJ2-7, is DSGVTQTPKHLITATGQRVTLRCSPRSGDLSVYWYQQSLDQGLQFLIQYYNGEERAKGNILERFSAQQFPDLHSELNLSSLELGDSALYFCASSVTGANSYEQYFGPGTRLTVT.